Below, 24 T cell receptor beta chains from the same sample are listed, as sequenced in a study of blood T cell repertoires in COVID-19. Generated by immunoSEQ multiplex PCR, the TCRdb table keeps only in-frame clones and is missing some. The top ten clones hold about 3% of a sample with 200,000 or so clones, 75% to 90% of them seen once. Sequencing was performed on PBMCs or T cells enriched from blood (not recorded which). Receptors originate from a woman under 30 in a cohort exposed to, infected with or recovered from COVID-19 (not recorded which).

The rearrangement joins TRBV5-5 to TRBJ1-5; no clear D gene. V lost 0 bases to trimming and J lost 7 bases, with 11 bases between them. Germline V gene data show CDR1 as SGHKS and CDR2 as YYEKEE (reference sequence). The CDR3 consists of 14 residues. CDR3 bases: TGTGCCAGCAGCTTGGGGGCAGCTGGCCAGCCCCAGCATTTT. It encodes CASSLGAAGQPQHF.

The gene calls are TRBV6-6 and TRBJ2-3, with TRBD2 identical over 8 bases. Germline V gives CDR1 MNHNY, CDR2 SVGAGI (reference sequence). V lost 4 bases, J lost 1 base, and 4 bases stayed unmatched. CDR3 length equals 15 residues. The DNA for the CDR3 is TGTGCCAGCAGTTCCGGTAGCGGGGGCACAGATACGCAGTATTTT. Its protein product is CASSSGSGGTDTQYF.

This chain uses TRBV18 with TRBJ1-1, with 9 bases fitting TRBD1. J lost 3 bases, V lost 2 bases, and 1 base had no gene match. CDR1 and CDR2 from the germline V gene are KGHSH and LQKENI. The CDR3 spans 14 residues. The CDR3: CASSPRDRDTEAFF. The CDR3 coding sequence is TGTGCCAGCTCACCAAGGGACAGGGACACTGAAGCTTTCTTT.

This clone was counted a single time. The gene calls are TRBV5-1 and TRBJ1-2; possibly TRBD1 for D (6 bases). The CDR3 is made up of 13 amino acids. CDR1 SGHRS and CDR2 YFSETQ come from the germline V gene. The V gene lost 3 bases and the J gene lost 6 bases, with 12 bases spanning the gap. CDR3 coding DNA: TGCGCCAGCAGCTCACAGGGTAGAGATGGCTACACCTTC. This encodes CASSSQGRDGYTF. Looking up the rest from reference TRBV5-1 and TRBJ1-2 gives the full variable domain: KAGVTQTPRYLIKTRGQQVTLSCSPISGHRSVSWYQQTPGQGLQFLFEYFSETQRNKGNFPGRFSGRQFSNSRSEMNVSTLELGDSALYLCASSSQGRDGYTFGSGTRLTVV.

The chain is built from TRBV5-1 and TRBJ2-3; D is uncertain. The V end was cut by 0 bases, the J end by 0 bases, with 11 bases between. This CDR3 spans 16 amino acids. Germline lookup yields CDR1 SGHRS and CDR2 YFSETQ. CDR3 coding DNA: TGCGCCAGCAGCTTGGGAAATACCAGGAGCACAGATACGCAGTATTTT. This gives the protein CASSLGNTRSTDTQYF.

The V and J genes are TRBV19 and TRBJ1-6; perhaps TRBD1 as D (5 bases). The CDR3 spans 16 residues. The V end lost 6 bases, the J end lost 8 bases, and 20 bases lay between the germline ends. Germline lookup yields CDR1 LNHDA and CDR2 SQIVND (reference sequence). CDR3 in DNA: TGTGCCAGTAGCCCGCTCCGGGGCGGCGGGGATTCACCCCTCCACTTT. Translation gives CASSPLRGGGDSPLHF.

The genes are TRBV19 and TRBJ1-6; 9 bases line up with TRBD1. The V segment lost 7 bases and the J segment 9 bases; nucleotides outside the gene matches: 7. Looked up from germline, CDR1 is LNHDA and CDR2 is SQIVND (reference sequence). The length of the CDR3 is 14 residues. The CDR3 loop is CASNPGQGSSPLHF. CDR3 sequence (DNA): TGTGCCAGTAACCCGGGACAGGGTAGTTCACCCCTCCACTTT.

This chain links TRBV14 with TRBJ1-1, with 9 bases identical to TRBD1. The CDR3 has 15 residues. After removal of 6 bases from V and 4 bases from J, the junction contained 9 bases not matched to a gene. Germline V gives CDR1 SGHDN, CDR2 FVKESK. The DNA for the CDR3 is TGTGCCAGCAGAGGGACAGGGCGGGGAGTCACTGAAGCTTTCTTT. Amino acids: CASRGTGRGVTEAFF.

The chain joins TRBV11-3 to TRBJ2-1, with TRBD2 identical over 7 bases. CDR1 SGHNT and CDR2 YENEEA come from the germline V gene. The CDR3 covers 15 residues. With V trimmed by 3 bases and J by 8 bases, 10 bases remained unmatched. The CDR3 sequence: CASSLGGSPWDEQFF. The DNA of the CDR3 is TGTGCCAGCAGCTTGGGCGGGAGTCCATGGGATGAGCAGTTCTTC.

The chain has TRBV29-1 and TRBJ1-3; 7 bases fit TRBD1. Unmatched junction bases numbered 8, after V lost 5 bases and J lost 4 bases. Germline V gene data show CDR1 as SQVTM and CDR2 as ANQGSEA. The CDR3 contains 14 residues. For the CDR3, the DNA is TGCAGCGTTCGGCCAGGGGGTTTAGGAAACACCATATATTTT. Translating it yields CSVRPGGLGNTIYF.

This chain uses TRBV10-3 with TRBJ2-2; tentatively, D is TRBD1 (6 bases). The CDR3 sequence is 15 residues long. Germline CDR1 ENHRY, CDR2 SYGVKD. Trimming removed 4 bases from V and 6 bases from J, with 15 bases in between. The chain's CDR3 is CAISGTLGAAGELFF. CDR3 bases: TGTGCCATCAGTGGTACTCTGGGGGCCGCCGGGGAGCTGTTTTTT.

The chain couples TRBV19 to TRBJ1-4; D is perhaps TRBD1 (6 bases). Germline CDR1 and CDR2: LNHDA and SQIVND (reference sequence). The CDR3 extends over 14 amino acids. V was trimmed by 9 bases and J by 4 bases, leaving 15 bases between them. CDR3 coding DNA: TGTGCCAGCACCCCGGGACACGTTAATGAAAAACTGTTTTTT. It encodes CASTPGHVNEKLFF.

V usage is TRBV6-5 and J usage is TRBJ2-1, with 7 nucleotides matching TRBD2. The germline V gene encodes CDR1 MNHEY and CDR2 SVGAGI. Germline trimming cut 4 bases from V and 1 base from J; bases unmatched to any gene: 4. The CDR3 runs to 15 residues. CDR3 region: CASSSSGVSYNEQFF. The DNA of the CDR3 is TGTGCCAGCAGTTCCAGCGGGGTTTCCTACAATGAGCAGTTCTTC.

The CDR3 region is CASKDTASTDTQYF. The CDR3 coding sequence is TGTGCCAGCAAGGACACCGCTAGCACAGATACGCAGTATTTT. The V call is TRBV2, the J call TRBJ2-3; D might be TRBD1 (5 bases). The CDR3 runs 14 residues. V shed 7 bases and J shed 0 bases, with 11 bases lying between them. Germline V gene sequence: CDR1 SNHLY, CDR2 FYNNEI.

The gene calls are TRBV5-1 and TRBJ1-6; possible D gene TRBD1, 6 bases. There are 16 residues in the CDR3. The germline gives CDR1 SGHRS, CDR2 YFSETQ. Trimming left V 4 bases short and J 8 bases short, with 19 bases between. The CDR3 DNA follows: TGCGCCAGCAGCGGACGGACAGTTAGTGTGGATTCACCCCTCCACTTT. Translating gives CASSGRTVSVDSPLHF.

The chain joins TRBV19 to TRBJ1-5; D remains ambiguous. V was cut by 5 bases and J by 6 bases, with 14 bases left in between. Germline values: CDR1 LNHDA, CDR2 SQIVND (reference sequence). This CDR3 spans 14 amino acids. The CDR3 DNA follows: TGTGCCAGTAGTGCCGCCGTCGATAGTCAGCCCCAGCATTTT. Amino acids: CASSAAVDSQPQHF.

The rearrangement uses TRBV14 and TRBJ2-1; 7 bases match TRBD1. V lost 1 base to trimming and J lost 7 bases; unmatched junction nucleotides: 10. Germline CDR1 SGHDN, CDR2 FVKESK. The CDR3 covers 16 residues. This CDR3 is CASSQGLGTAKNEQFF. CDR3 nucleotides: TGTGCCAGCAGCCAAGGATTAGGGACAGCAAAAAATGAGCAGTTCTTC.

V usage is TRBV2 and J usage is TRBJ2-7; 8 bases are shared with TRBD1. The V gene's germline CDR1 is SNHLY and CDR2 FYNNEI. The CDR3 is 16 amino acids. Trimming at V came to 3 bases and at J to 1 base, leaving 8 bases not matched to a gene. CDR3 sequence (DNA): TGTGCCAGCAGTGATAGTGCAGGGGGCGGATCCTACGAGCAGTACTTC. Its protein product is CASSDSAGGGSYEQYF.

This chain joins TRBV18 and TRBJ2-1; no definite D call. Trimming stripped 3 bases from V and 10 bases from J, with 13 bases between. Germline CDR1 is KGHSH and CDR2 is LQKENI. This CDR3 is 13 amino acids long. In DNA, the CDR3 is TGTGCCAGCTCACCGCCAGCAGGTCGGGAGCAGTTCTTC. Its translation: CASSPPAGREQFF. The entire variable domain, with the rest obtained from reference TRBV18 and TRBJ2-1, is as follows: NAGVMQNPRHLVRRRGQEARLRCSPMKGHSHVYWYRQLPEEGLKFMVYLQKENIIDESGMPKERFSAEFPKEGPSILRIQQVVRGDSAAYFCASSPPAGREQFFGPGTRLTVL.

The rearrangement uses TRBV11-2 and TRBJ1-4; 8 bases map to TRBD1. CDR3 length: 14 residues. The germline V gene has CDR1 SGHAT and CDR2 FQNNGV. V gave up 5 bases and J gave up 7 bases; unmatched junction bases: 6. CDR3 sequence (DNA): TGTGCCAGCAGCCGCGGACAGGGCGGTGAAAAACTGTTTTTT. It is translated as CASSRGQGGEKLFF.

J is TRBJ2-7 and V is TRBV6-5, with D perhaps TRBD1 (7 bases). V was pared by 5 bases and J by 0 bases, with 14 bases between. The germline gives CDR1 MNHEY, CDR2 SVGAGI. The CDR3 is 15 residues long. The CDR3 DNA reads TGTGCCAGCAGTAGGGGGGACAGCATCTCCTACGAGCAGTACTTC. Its translation is CASSRGDSISYEQYF.

The chain has TRBV11-3 and TRBJ2-2; D remains ambiguous. Looked up from germline, CDR1 is SGHNT and CDR2 is YENEEA. Between the trimmed V and J ends, which lost 5 bases and 2 bases, there was a span of 3 bases. This CDR3 comprises 12 residues. The CDR3 loop reads CASSPNTGELFF. For the CDR3, the DNA is TGTGCCAGCAGCCCAAACACCGGGGAGCTGTTTTTT.

CDR3 in DNA: TGTGCCAGCAGCCTGAATCCGGGACAGGGGGACACTGAAGCTTTCTTT. It encodes CASSLNPGQGDTEAFF. The chain uses TRBV28 and TRBJ1-1, with 11 nucleotides matching TRBD1. CDR1 and CDR2 (germline): MDHEN, SYDVKM. The V and J ends lost 6 bases and 3 bases, in that order; junction bases with no gene match: 9. CDR3 length: 16 residues.

The chain employs TRBV19 and TRBJ1-2, with D possibly matching TRBD1 (5 bases). CDR3 length: 13 residues. V lost 7 bases to trimming and J lost 6 bases, with 15 bases between them. Germline V gives CDR1 LNHDA, CDR2 SQIVND (reference sequence). The DNA of the CDR3 is TGTGCCAGTAATCGGGGGGATCAGGATGGCTACACCTTC. Protein: CASNRGDQDGYTF.